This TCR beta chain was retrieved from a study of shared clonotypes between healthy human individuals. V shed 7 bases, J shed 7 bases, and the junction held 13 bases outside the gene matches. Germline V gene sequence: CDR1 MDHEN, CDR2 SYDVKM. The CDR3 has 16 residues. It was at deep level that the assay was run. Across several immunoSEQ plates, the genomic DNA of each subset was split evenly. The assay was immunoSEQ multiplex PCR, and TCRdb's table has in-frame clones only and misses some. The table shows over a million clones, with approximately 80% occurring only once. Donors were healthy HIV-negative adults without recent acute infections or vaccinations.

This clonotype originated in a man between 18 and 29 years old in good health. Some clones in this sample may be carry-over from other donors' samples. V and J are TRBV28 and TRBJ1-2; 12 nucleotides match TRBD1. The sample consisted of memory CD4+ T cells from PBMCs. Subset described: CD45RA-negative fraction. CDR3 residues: CASNRIGTGGFSGYTF. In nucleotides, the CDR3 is TGTGCCAGCAACCGAATTGGGACAGGGGGCTTTAGTGGCTACACCTTC.